This T cell receptor (beta chain) is from a study of CD8 T cells in ankylosing spondylitis. Study results and limitations: Certain motif variants had earlier appeared in reactive arthritis synovial fluid and blood. From matched ankylosing spondylitis synovial fluid, disease-linked clones were reportedly recovered at significantly enriched levels. Characteristic of ankylosing spondylitis blood, it appeared, was a TCR beta motif comprising several highly homologous variants.

On this clonotype itself: Its antigen is not known.

Germline V gives CDR1 SGHRS, CDR2 YFSETQ. Trimming cost V 0 bases and J 5 bases, with 9 bases left between them. CDR3 length equals 15 residues. TCRdb re-analysed the 5' RACE reads in MiXCR, keeping a single row per CDR3 protein. The sample gives approximately 350,000 distinct CDR3 sequences, under 15% of which show up once; 1.1% is in the top ten. This clonotype was sampled from a male donor with ankylosing spondylitis or in good health (not recorded which). The specimen was blood, either unsorted or a sorted T cell fraction (not recorded which). The chain links TRBV5-1 to TRBJ1-6; D gene unclear. The CDR3 protein is CASSLEDRHNSPLHF. CDR3 nucleotide sequence: TGCGCCAGCAGCTTGGAGGACCGACATAATTCACCCCTCCACTTT.